A single sample gave rise to the 18 T cell receptor beta chains below, sequenced in a study of identical twins. A single record per CDR3 protein comes from TCRdb applying MiXCR to the 5' RACE reads. The data show 500,000 or so distinct CDR3 sequences, with approximately 15% seen just once and approximately 0.9% held by the top ten. The data were also submitted as part of a second study, on yellow fever vaccine responses in identical twins.

What was sequenced was CD4+ T cells sorted from blood. The source of these receptors is a woman aged 18 to 35 in good health.

The V gene is TRBV7-2, the J gene TRBJ2-7, with 9 bases that match TRBD1. The CDR3 spans 15 residues. Germline V gene data show CDR1 as SGHTA and CDR2 as FQGNSA. Germline trimming cut 6 bases from V and 4 bases from J; bases unmatched to any gene: 10. CDR3: CASRIGTGRSYEQYF. The CDR3 DNA reads as TGTGCCAGCAGAATAGGGACAGGGAGGAGTTACGAGCAGTACTTC. Full variable domain (missing parts from reference TRBV7-2 and TRBJ2-7): GAGVSQSPSNKVTEKGKDVELRCDPISGHTALYWYRQSLGQGLEFLIYFQGNSAPDKSGLPSDRFSAERTGGSVSTLTIQRTQQEDSAVYLCASRIGTGRSYEQYFGPGTRLTVT.

In its sample, this clonotype was seen many times. One base away lies a much larger clone, so this may be a sequencing read error. This sequence joins TRBV7-9 and TRBJ2-3; D ambiguous. Per germline, CDR1 SEHNR and CDR2 FQNEAQ (reference sequence). The CDR3 runs to 11 residues. The ends were cut back, 7 bases at V and 2 bases at J, with 4 bases in the middle. The CDR3, as DNA: TGTGCCAGCACCAACACAGATACGCAGTATTTT. Its protein is CASTNTDTQYF.

The sample holds a few counts of this clonotype. V and J are TRBV11-2 and TRBJ2-1, with a weak D call TRBD2 (5 bases). Germline V gene sequence: CDR1 SGHAT, CDR2 FQNNGV. The CDR3 is 16 amino acids. Trimming removed 3 bases at V and 0 bases at J, with 12 bases between. CDR3 nucleotides: TGTGCCAGCAGCTTGGTCGTTACTAGCTCCTACAATGAGCAGTTCTTC. Protein: CASSLVVTSSYNEQFF.

This clonotype was seen at least ten times. V and J are TRBV14 and TRBJ2-3; 8 bases agree with TRBD1. The J segment lost 1 base and the V segment lost 6 bases, leaving 3 bases of the junction unmatched. Germline CDR1 reads SGHDN; CDR2 reads FVKESK. The CDR3 has 14 amino acids. CDR3 nucleotides: TGTGCCAGCAGGAGACAGGGGCGCACAGATACGCAGTATTTT. The encoded protein is CASRRQGRTDTQYF.

The chain employs TRBV6-5 and TRBJ2-1; D is possibly TRBD2 (6 bases). Germline V gene sequence: CDR1 MNHEY, CDR2 SVGAGI. This CDR3 is 13 amino acids long. V lost 7 bases and J lost 9, with 16 bases in between. CDR3 DNA: TGTGCCAGCAAGTTGGCGGGACGGGGTGAGCAGTTCTTC. It is translated as CASKLAGRGEQFF.

The sample holds many counts of this clonotype. This chain connects TRBV12-3 or TRBV12-4 to TRBJ2-5; 7 nucleotides align to TRBD2. The CDR3 is made up of 13 amino acids. V shed 5 bases and J 4 bases; nucleotides not matched to a gene: 4. DNA of the CDR3: TGTGCCAGCAGTAGCGGGGTCCGAGAGACCCAGTACTTC. This encodes CASSSGVRETQYF.

The genes are TRBV7-2 and TRBJ2-2; a possible D gene is TRBD2 (6 bases). The germline V gene has CDR1 SGHTA and CDR2 FQGNSA. V lost 1 base and J 1 base, leaving 10 bases between the germline ends. The CDR3 runs 16 residues. CDR3 in amino acids: CASSLGRGKNTGELFF. CDR3 nucleotides: TGTGCCAGCAGCTTAGGTCGCGGGAAGAACACCGGGGAGCTGTTTTTT.

This clonotype was observed a few times. The chain is built from TRBV25-1 and TRBJ2-1; D possibly corresponds to TRBD2 (6 bases). V was trimmed by 6 bases and J by 2 bases, leaving 17 bases between them. This CDR3 contains 16 residues. Germline loops: CDR1 MGHDK, CDR2 SYGVNS. The CDR3 DNA reads as TGTGCCAGCAGCCTGTACGGGAGAGGGACCTACAATGAGCAGTTCTTC. As protein: CASSLYGRGTYNEQFF.

This clonotype was observed a handful of times. V and J are TRBV20-1 and TRBJ2-1; TRBD2 aligns across 10 bases. Germline V gene lookup returns CDR1 DFQATT and CDR2 SNEGSKA (reference sequence). After removal of 1 base from V and 4 bases from J, the junction contained 10 bases not matched to a gene. CDR3 length: 17 residues. The chain's CDR3 is CSARVGSGGMGYNEQFF. The CDR3 nucleotides are TGCAGTGCTAGAGTGGGTAGCGGGGGGATGGGATACAATGAGCAGTTCTTC.

This clonotype has at least ten counts. The CDR3 DNA is TGCAGCGTTGCCCCGGGACCAGAGGGGTTCTTC. It encodes CSVAPGPEGFF. The chain links TRBV29-1 to TRBJ2-1; either TRBD1 or TRBD2 may supply D (5 bases each). Trimming took off 4 bases at V and 15 bases at J, with 16 bases between the two ends. There are 11 residues in the CDR3. The germline gives CDR1 SQVTM, CDR2 ANQGSEA.

This chain joins TRBV7-9 and TRBJ2-1, with 15 bases aligning to TRBD2. This CDR3 is built from 17 residues. Trimming cost V 1 base and J 8 bases; bases outside gene matches: 6. Per germline, CDR1 SEHNR and CDR2 FQNEAQ (reference sequence). CDR3 in DNA: TGTGCCAGCAGCTTAGGGACTAGCGGGGGGGCCGTCGATGAGCAGTTCTTC. Residues: CASSLGTSGGAVDEQFF.

V and J are TRBV20-1 and TRBJ2-3, with TRBD2 matching 11 bases. Germline loops: CDR1 DFQATT, CDR2 SNEGSKA (reference sequence). This CDR3 comprises 16 residues. V trimming: 5 bases; J trimming: 0 bases; junction bases outside the gene matches: 7. CDR3 sequence: CSAPSGGKPSTDTQYF. CDR3 DNA sequence: TGCAGTGCTCCTAGCGGGGGGAAACCTAGCACAGATACGCAGTATTTT.

This clonotype was detected only a few times. V gene TRBV13 combines with J gene TRBJ1-6; D uncertain. The CDR3 contains 17 residues. V lost 4 bases and J lost 1, with 14 bases in between. CDR1 and CDR2 from the germline V gene are PRHDT and FYEKMQ (reference sequence). For the CDR3, the DNA is TGTGCCAGCAGCTCATCCCAGGATCGGTCCTATAATTCACCCCTCCACTTT. Protein sequence: CASSSSQDRSYNSPLHF. The full variable domain, rest sourced from reference TRBV13 and TRBJ1-6, is AAGVIQSPRHLIKEKRETATLKCYPIPRHDTVYWYQQGPGQDPQFLISFYEKMQSDKGSIPDRFSAQQFSDYHSELNMSSLELGDSALYFCASSSSQDRSYNSPLHFGNGTRLTVT.

The gene calls are TRBV7-2 and TRBJ2-7; D tentatively reads TRBD1 or TRBD2 (6 bases each). The CDR3 runs 13 residues. Germline CDR1 and CDR2: SGHTA and FQGNSA. With 0 bases removed from V and 9 bases from J, the gap between germline ends came to 12 bases. Here the CDR3 reads CASSLALQGGQYF. The CDR3 DNA follows: TGTGCCAGCAGCTTAGCGCTACAGGGAGGGCAGTACTTC.

This chain connects TRBV6-2 or TRBV6-3 to TRBJ1-2, with D possibly matching TRBD1 (6 bases). Per germline, CDR1 MNHEY and CDR2 SVGEGT. V dropped 6 bases and J dropped 0 bases, with 8 bases sitting between them. The CDR3 has 13 amino acids. Here the CDR3 DNA reads TGTGCCAGCAGGGACAGTGCTAACTATGGCTACACCTTC. Translated: CASRDSANYGYTF.

This clonotype was counted at least ten times. This chain joins TRBV29-1 and TRBJ2-5; D remains unclear. This CDR3 is 11 amino acids long. Trimming left V 6 bases short and J 5 bases short, with 10 bases between. CDR1 and CDR2 (germline): SQVTM, ANQGSEA. The CDR3 is CSVRLGETQYF. DNA for the CDR3: TGCAGCGTCAGACTCGGGGAGACCCAGTACTTC.

A few counts support this clonotype. This chain's CDR3 is CASSSKTLGQGAYEQYF. The CDR3 nucleotides read TGTGCCAGCAGTTCCAAGACACTGGGACAGGGGGCTTACGAGCAGTACTTC. V gene TRBV27 combines with J gene TRBJ2-7; the match to TRBD1 covers 12 bases. CDR1 and CDR2 from the germline V gene are MNHEY and SMNVEV (reference sequence). CDR3 size: 17 residues. J lost 4 bases, V lost 4 bases, and 11 bases had no gene match.

This clonotype was seen a handful of times. J is TRBJ2-2 and V is TRBV18, with D tentatively TRBD1 or TRBD2 (6 bases each). V was clipped by 0 bases and J by 0 bases, with 8 bases between them. The CDR3 sequence is 16 residues long. Germline V gene lookup returns CDR1 KGHSH and CDR2 LQKENI. The CDR3 DNA sequence: TGTGCCAGCTCACCACCTGGGGGGCCGAACACCGGGGAGCTGTTTTTT. Encoded protein: CASSPPGGPNTGELFF.